These 30 T cell receptor beta chains share one sample of origin, sequenced in a study of graft-versus-host responses after intestinal transplantation (dated by TCRdb to the early 2020s). The library was built by means of the immunoSEQ multiplex PCR assay. Sourced from immuneACCESS, this table was stored by TCRdb with only in-frame sequences that have V and J called. A share of the clones is absent; for the studies checked, an unresolved V gene accounts for under half, and the remainder has no known explanation. Present in this sample are some 130,000 clones, more than 90% of which were seen just once. The ten largest make up approximately 0.17% of the sample. Sample time point, as interpreted from the label and publication: cells obtained before transplantation from donor or recipient. Their specific antigens are unknown. The sample consisted of unstimulated CD4+ T cells sorted from spleen or lymph node cells, taken before intestinal transplant. The source is a human donor who received an intestinal transplant.

In its sample, this clone was seen once. The CDR3 here is CSVDGQGKNIQYF. CDR3 nucleotide sequence: TGCAGCGTTGATGGCCAGGGGAAAAACATTCAGTACTTC. The chain couples TRBV29-1 to TRBJ2-4, with D maybe TRBD1 (6 bases). The CDR3 is 13 amino acids. The germline V and J ends were trimmed by 3 bases and 4 bases, with 10 bases remaining between them. Per germline, CDR1 SQVTM and CDR2 ANQGSEA.

This sequence joins TRBV12-5 and TRBJ1-1; D not resolved. The CDR3 has 13 residues. V shed 0 bases and J shed 4 bases, with 6 bases lying between them. Looked up from germline, CDR1 is LGHNT and CDR2 is FRNRAP. CDR3 region: CASGLVGFTEAFF. DNA for the CDR3: TGTGCTAGTGGTTTGGTAGGGTTCACTGAAGCTTTCTTT.

The rearrangement joins TRBV5-4 to TRBJ2-1; 7 bases agree with TRBD2. Per germline, CDR1 SGHNT and CDR2 YYREEE (reference sequence). V lost 0 bases to trimming and J lost 4 bases; unmatched junction nucleotides: 1. The CDR3 extends over 14 amino acids. CDR3: CASSLGGGYNEQFF. CDR3 bases: TGTGCCAGCAGCTTGGGGGGGGGTTACAATGAGCAGTTCTTC.

The V gene is TRBV2, the J gene TRBJ2-3; D perhaps matches TRBD2 (6 bases). Germline CDR1 SNHLY, CDR2 FYNNEI. With 4 bases removed from V and 3 bases from J, the gap between germline ends came to 11 bases. This CDR3 has 14 residues. The CDR3 nucleotides read TGTGCCAGCAGTGTCGGTCGGGGGACAGATACGCAGTATTTT. It specifies CASSVGRGTDTQYF.

The V gene is TRBV19, the J gene TRBJ2-3; 11 nucleotides line up with TRBD2. The V gene end was trimmed by 4 bases and the J gene end by 6 bases; junction bases not matched to a gene: 12. The CDR3 is 17 residues long. CDR1 LNHDA and CDR2 SQIVND come from the germline V gene (reference sequence). The chain's CDR3 is CASSTPGSSGRLDTQYF. CDR3 coding DNA: TGTGCCAGTAGTACCCCTGGGTCTAGCGGGAGGTTGGATACGCAGTATTTT.

The rearrangement links TRBV25-1 to TRBJ1-2; no reliable D call. This CDR3 has 14 amino acids. With 3 bases removed from V and 5 bases from J, the gap between germline ends came to 13 bases. Per the germline V gene, CDR1 is MGHDK and CDR2 is SYGVNS. CDR3 sequence reads: CASSDSPDLYGYTF. The CDR3, as DNA: TGTGCCAGCAGTGACTCCCCGGACCTTTATGGCTACACCTTC.

V is TRBV19 and J is TRBJ1-5, with TRBD1 identical over 7 bases. Losses at the gene ends were 2 bases for V and 3 bases for J; bases not matched to a gene: 7. This CDR3 has 16 residues. Germline loops: CDR1 LNHDA, CDR2 SQIVND (reference sequence). DNA of the CDR3: TGTGCCAGTAGTATAAGGACAGGTTACCTCAATCAGCCCCAGCATTTT. Translating gives CASSIRTGYLNQPQHF.

V is TRBV6-1 and J is TRBJ2-3; TRBD1 aligns across 7 bases. This CDR3 contains 15 residues. Germline CDR1 is MNHNS and CDR2 is SASEGT. J gave up 3 bases and V 2 bases, and 5 bases lay outside the gene matches. The CDR3 region is CASSELTGRTDTQYF. The CDR3 bases are TGTGCCAGCAGTGAATTGACAGGGAGAACAGATACGCAGTATTTT.

The V and J genes are TRBV7-9 and TRBJ1-5; unclear D gene. Between the trimmed V and J ends, which lost 0 bases and 0 bases, there was a span of 3 bases. Germline values: CDR1 SEHNR, CDR2 FQNEAQ (reference sequence). This CDR3 has 14 residues. CDR3 bases: TGTGCCAGCAGCTTAGCTAGTAGCAATCAGCCCCAGCATTTT. Its translation is CASSLASSNQPQHF.

The chain recombines TRBV2 with TRBJ2-7, with 13 nucleotides matching TRBD2. The CDR3 loop spans 15 amino acids. Germline V gives CDR1 SNHLY, CDR2 FYNNEI. The V gene end was trimmed by 2 bases and the J gene end by 5 bases; junction bases not matched to a gene: 3. CDR3 sequence reads: CASSEMGTSGDEQYF. In nucleotides, the CDR3 is TGTGCCAGCAGTGAAATGGGGACTAGCGGGGACGAGCAGTACTTC.

The V gene is TRBV5-6, the J gene TRBJ1-5; no clear D gene. With 1 base removed from V and 5 bases from J, the gap between germline ends came to 4 bases. Germline V gene data show CDR1 as SGHDT and CDR2 as YYEEEE. The CDR3 runs to 12 residues. Here the CDR3 DNA reads TGTGCCAGCAGCTTGCGTTATCAGCCCCAGCATTTT. Protein: CASSLRYQPQHF. Drawing the rest from reference TRBV5-6 and TRBJ1-5, the complete variable domain is DAGVTQSPTHLIKTRGQQVTLRCSPKSGHDTVSWYQQALGQGPQFIFQYYEEEERQRGNFPDRFSGHQFPNYSSELNVNALLLGDSALYLCASSLRYQPQHFGDGTRLSIL.

This clone appeared a single time. The CDR3 loop is CASQPRQGWGETQYF. The DNA of the CDR3 is TGTGCCAGCCAACCTCGACAGGGTTGGGGGGAGACCCAGTACTTC. This chain uses TRBV7-9 with TRBJ2-5; 7 nucleotides align to TRBD1. V trimming: 8 bases; J trimming: 5 bases; junction bases outside the gene matches: 14. The CDR3 is made up of 15 amino acids. Germline V CDR1 and CDR2: SEHNR, FQNEAQ (reference sequence).

The chain recombines TRBV9 with TRBJ1-1; 7 nucleotides match TRBD1. Germline V lookup: CDR1 SGDLS, CDR2 YYNGEE. This CDR3 has 15 amino acids. The V gene end was trimmed by 4 bases and the J gene end by 4 bases; junction bases not matched to a gene: 10. CDR3 nucleotides: TGTGCCAGCAGCCCGGGTCAGGGGGTTGGCACTGAAGCTTTCTTT. This sequence encodes CASSPGQGVGTEAFF.

CDR3 loop: CASSVGQGVSEAFF. Written as DNA, the CDR3 is TGTGCCAGCAGCGTGGGCCAGGGAGTCTCTGAAGCTTTCTTT. The chain carries TRBV9 and TRBJ1-1; the D gene is possibly TRBD1 (5 bases). This CDR3 is 14 amino acids long. Trimming pared 2 bases from V and 6 bases from J, leaving 14 bases between. CDR1 and CDR2 from the germline V gene are SGDLS and YYNGEE.

The V and J genes are TRBV18 and TRBJ2-7; D unresolved. CDR1 and CDR2 (germline): KGHSH, LQKENI. V lost 6 bases, J lost 5 bases, and 17 bases lay in between. The CDR3 is made up of 14 amino acids. The CDR3 DNA is TGTGCCAGCTCGCAAAACAGTGCCTCTAACGAGCAGTACTTC. Its protein product is CASSQNSASNEQYF.

The chain is built from TRBV7-3 and TRBJ2-3, with 15 bases that match TRBD2. Germline lookup yields CDR1 SGHTA and CDR2 FQGTGA. The V segment lost 5 bases and the J segment 3 bases; nucleotides outside the gene matches: 9. This CDR3 region has 18 residues. The CDR3 nucleotides are TGTGCCAGCAGCCCCGGGACTAGCGGGGGGTGGGGGACAGATACGCAGTATTTT. Translated, it gives CASSPGTSGGWGTDTQYF.

V is TRBV2 and J is TRBJ2-2, with 9 bases aligning to TRBD2. V lost 5 bases to trimming and J lost 1 base; unmatched junction nucleotides: 5. Germline V CDR1 and CDR2: SNHLY, FYNNEI. The CDR3 covers 16 residues. The DNA of the CDR3 is TGTGCCAGCAGTCCCCAAGCGGGGGGGAACACCGGGGAGCTGTTTTTT. Translating gives CASSPQAGGNTGELFF.

This rearrangement joins TRBV6-1 to TRBJ1-2, with 9 bases aligning to TRBD1. Unmatched junction bases numbered 5, after V lost 2 bases and J lost 4 bases. The CDR3 runs to 15 residues. Germline V CDR1 and CDR2: MNHNS, SASEGT. The CDR3 sequence is CASSETDRGTYGYTF. CDR3 nucleotides: TGTGCCAGCAGTGAAACGGACAGGGGCACCTATGGCTACACCTTC.

The genes are TRBV5-5 and TRBJ1-2; the D is unclear. V dropped 0 bases and J dropped 3 bases, with 6 bases sitting between them. From germline, CDR1 is SGHKS and CDR2 YYEKEE (reference sequence). The CDR3 spans 13 residues. CDR3 sequence: CASSLASHYGYTF. CDR3 nucleotide sequence: TGTGCCAGCAGCTTGGCCAGCCACTATGGCTACACCTTC. Together with reference TRBV5-5 and TRBJ1-2, the CDR3 gives the full variable domain: DAGVTQSPTHLIKTRGQQVTLRCSPISGHKSVSWYQQVLGQGPQFIFQYYEKEERGRGNFPDRFSARQFPNYSSELNVNALLLGDSALYLCASSLASHYGYTFGSGTRLTVV.

This chain connects TRBV2 to TRBJ2-3, with 10 bases aligning to TRBD1. V was clipped by 5 bases and J by 3 bases; unmatched bases: 5. Germline CDR1 reads SNHLY; CDR2 reads FYNNEI. The CDR3 extends over 15 amino acids. CDR3 sequence (DNA): TGTGCCAGCAGTTCCCCGGGACAGGGGACAGATACGCAGTATTTT. Its protein is CASSSPGQGTDTQYF. Together with reference TRBV2 and TRBJ2-3, the CDR3 gives the full variable domain: EPEVTQTPSHQVTQMGQEVILRCVPISNHLYFYWYRQILGQKVEFLVSFYNNEISEKSEIFDDQFSVERPDGSNFTLKIRSTKLEDSAMYFCASSSPGQGTDTQYFGPGTRLTVL.

V gene TRBV6-1 combines with J gene TRBJ2-3, with TRBD1 identical over 8 bases. The CDR3 has 15 amino acids. Germline CDR1 is MNHNS and CDR2 is SASEGT. V shed 2 bases and J 6 bases; nucleotides not matched to a gene: 7. CDR3 coding DNA: TGTGCCAGCAGTGAAAGGGGCAGGGGGCGTGATACGCAGTATTTT. Translating gives CASSERGRGRDTQYF.

The rearrangement uses TRBV5-1 and TRBJ2-5, with 8 bases aligning to TRBD1. The CDR3 runs 16 residues. From germline, CDR1 is SGHRS and CDR2 YFSETQ. Trimming at V came to 0 bases and at J to 5 bases, leaving 9 bases not matched to a gene. CDR3 protein: CASSLDGQGTGETQYF. For the CDR3, the DNA is TGCGCCAGCAGCTTGGACGGACAGGGAACGGGGGAGACCCAGTACTTC.

The chain joins TRBV5-1 to TRBJ1-6; perhaps TRBD1 as D (5 bases). In germline, CDR1 is SGHRS, CDR2 YFSETQ. The ends were cut back, 3 bases at V and 8 bases at J, with 9 bases in the middle. The CDR3 sequence is 13 residues long. For the CDR3, the DNA is TGCGCCAGCAGCTGGGACGGGGATTCACCCCTCCACTTT. Its protein is CASSWDGDSPLHF.

This clone was seen only once. This chain joins TRBV27 and TRBJ1-2, with D possibly matching TRBD1 (6 bases). V was cut by 0 bases and J by 1 base, with 9 bases left in between. Germline V gene lookup returns CDR1 MNHEY and CDR2 SMNVEV (reference sequence). The CDR3 loop spans 15 amino acids. CDR3 sequence (DNA): TGTGCCAGCAGTTTATCGGGGGGACATAACTATGGCTACACCTTC. Protein product: CASSLSGGHNYGYTF.

This chain uses TRBV6-5 with TRBJ2-3, with TRBD2 matching over 8 bases. The CDR3 has 14 amino acids. Germline V gives CDR1 MNHEY, CDR2 SVGAGI. V was clipped by 4 bases and J by 1 base; unmatched bases: 1. The CDR3 spells CASSSRGGTDTQYF. The CDR3 DNA sequence: TGTGCCAGCAGTTCGCGGGGGGGCACAGATACGCAGTATTTT.

This clone appeared a single time. The genes are TRBV5-1 and TRBJ1-2, with D unclear. V was shortened by 1 base and J by 2 bases, with 21 bases between the two germline ends. The V gene's germline CDR1 is SGHRS and CDR2 YFSETQ. The CDR3 is 18 amino acids. The CDR3 spells CASSLTGPDEDVNYGYTF. The CDR3 nucleotides are TGCGCCAGCAGCTTGACTGGGCCTGACGAGGACGTAAACTATGGCTACACCTTC.

This clone appeared once. The CDR3 protein is CASRARGTSVGYTF. CDR3 bases: TGTGCCAGCAGGGCCCGAGGGACGTCCGTGGGCTACACCTTC. This chain connects TRBV2 to TRBJ1-2, with a weak D call TRBD1 (5 bases). The V end was cut by 6 bases, the J end by 8 bases, with 19 bases between. Germline V lookup: CDR1 SNHLY, CDR2 FYNNEI. This CDR3 is 14 amino acids long.

The V gene is TRBV19, the J gene TRBJ1-3; D is unclear. Germline-derived CDR1 and CDR2 are LNHDA and SQIVND (reference sequence). V gave up 5 bases and J gave up 4 bases, with 12 bases separating them. This CDR3 comprises 14 residues. In DNA form, the CDR3 reads TGTGCCAGTAGTCAATGGGTGGGCGGAAACACCATATATTTT. Residues: CASSQWVGGNTIYF.

J is TRBJ1-1 and V is TRBV4-2; D not resolved. This CDR3 has 12 amino acids. With 3 bases removed from V and 5 bases from J, the gap between germline ends came to 7 bases. CDR1 LGHNA and CDR2 YNFKEQ come from the germline V gene. This CDR3 reads CASSQEMTEAFF. The CDR3, as DNA: TGTGCCAGCAGCCAGGAGATGACTGAAGCTTTCTTT.

This clone is a singleton in its sample. The V and J genes are TRBV14 and TRBJ2-7; tentative D call: TRBD2 (6 bases). Germline values: CDR1 SGHDN, CDR2 FVKESK. V lost 3 bases, J lost 3 bases, and 15 bases lay in between. This CDR3 spans 15 amino acids. CDR3 residues: CASSQTTGTLYEQYF. For the CDR3, the DNA is TGTGCCAGCAGCCAGACGACCGGGACTCTCTACGAGCAGTACTTC.